This is a list of T cell receptor beta chains from one sample in a study of cytomegalovirus exposure and HLA in healthy donors. Clones were sequenced by immunoSEQ multiplex PCR, and TCRdb holds only the in-frame ones, with some missing. The sample lists approximately 140,000 clones, approximately 78% occurring once. Sequences were obtained from PBMCs. The source is a middle-aged man in good health and CMV-seropositive. CDR3s include the opening cysteine and the closing phenylalanine or tryptophan. The D gene is left open where the match is weak. Clone size is not always given. Where it is, it says once, few, many or a class for expanded clones.

CDR3: CASTHIRGLAGGTNTGELFF
DNA: TGTGCCAGTACCCATATACGTGGACTAGCGGGAGGAACCAACACCGGGGAGCTGTTTTTT
V: TRBV19
J: TRBJ2-2
D: TRBD2
size: NA

CDR3: CASSLGAGQPQHF
DNA: TGTGCCAGCAGCTTAGGAGCGGGGCAGCCCCAGCATTTT
V: TRBV7-7
J: TRBJ1-5
D: NA
size: NA

CDR3: CASSFQGAKETQYF
DNA: TGTGCCAGCAGTTTCCAGGGGGCAAAGGAGACCCAGTACTTC
V: TRBV27
J: TRBJ2-5
D: TRBD1
size: NA

CDR3: CASSLGQGSGNTIYF
DNA: TGTGCCAGCAGCTTGGGACAGGGTTCTGGAAACACCATATATTTT
V: TRBV7-2
J: TRBJ1-3
D: TRBD1
size: NA

CDR3: CASSFGRLASQETQYF
DNA: TGTGCCAGCAGCTTCGGAAGACTAGCTTCCCAGGAGACCCAGTACTTC
V: TRBV7-7
J: TRBJ2-5
D: TRBD2
size: NA

CDR3: CASSPSALLNTEAFF
DNA: TGTGCCAGCAGCCCGAGCGCGCTACTGAACACTGAAGCTTTCTTT
V: TRBV7-8
J: TRBJ1-1
D: NA
size: NA

CDR3: CASSKQNTEAFF
DNA: TGTGCCAGCAGCAAACAGAACACTGAAGCTTTCTTT
V: TRBV5-8
J: TRBJ1-1
D: NA
size: few

CDR3: CASSNTGASNQPQHF
DNA: TGTGCCAGTAGTAACACAGGGGCCAGCAATCAGCCCCAGCATTTT
V: TRBV19
J: TRBJ1-5
D: TRBD1
size: NA

CDR3: CASSLYRQGSYNEQFF
DNA: TGTGCCAGCAGTTTATACCGACAGGGATCCTACAATGAGCAGTTCTTC
V: TRBV28
J: TRBJ2-1
D: TRBD1
size: NA

CDR3: CSVAQTPAEHYEQYF
DNA: TGCAGCGTTGCCCAGACTCCGGCGGAGCACTACGAGCAGTACTTC
V: TRBV29-1
J: TRBJ2-7
D: NA
size: NA

CDR3: CASSKAPRVNQPQHF
DNA: TGTGCCAGCAGCAAAGCGCCCAGGGTAAATCAGCCCCAGCATTTT
V: TRBV21-1
J: TRBJ1-5
D: NA
size: few

CDR3: CASSPERGLAGQTDTQYF
DNA: TGTGCCAGCAGTCCCGAACGAGGACTAGCGGGGCAGACAGATACGCAGTATTTT
V: TRBV27
J: TRBJ2-3
D: TRBD2
size: NA

CDR3: CASSIRTSGDQETQYF
DNA: TGTGCCAGTAGTATCAGGACTAGCGGGGACCAAGAGACCCAGTACTTC
V: TRBV19
J: TRBJ2-5
D: TRBD2
size: few

CDR3: CSSSSRTGVYEQYF
DNA: TGTTCCAGCAGCTCCCGGACAGGGGTCTACGAGCAGTACTTC
V: TRBV7-9
J: TRBJ2-7
D: TRBD1
size: NA

CDR3: CASSTTSNTEAFF
DNA: TGTGCCAGTTCGACAACGTCGAACACTGAAGCTTTCTTT
V: TRBV19
J: TRBJ1-1
D: NA
size: NA

CDR3: CASTDRVGTEAFF
DNA: TGTGCCAGTACTGATCGGGTAGGCACTGAAGCTTTCTTT
V: TRBV19
J: TRBJ1-1
D: NA
size: once

CDR3: CASRRRDNQEKLFF
DNA: TGTGCCAGCAGGCGCCGGGATAATCAAGAAAAACTGTTTTTT
V: TRBV5-6
J: TRBJ1-4
D: NA
size: NA

CDR3: CASRTGVEGYTF
DNA: TGTGCCAGTAGAACGGGGGTCGAAGGCTACACCTTC
V: TRBV19
J: TRBJ1-2
D: NA
size: once

CDR3: CSVETGTFKGSSGNTIYF
DNA: TGCAGCGTTGAGACCGGGACATTCAAAGGAAGCTCTGGAAACACCATATATTTT
V: TRBV29-1
J: TRBJ1-3
D: NA
size: NA

CDR3: CASSLYLGQGREKLFF
DNA: TGTGCCAGCAGCTTATATCTGGGGCAGGGAAGAGAAAAACTGTTTTTT
V: TRBV7-2
J: TRBJ1-4
D: NA
size: once

CDR3: CASSLYRAGRGLSGNTIYF
DNA: TGTGCCAGCAGTTTATATCGGGCCGGCAGGGGCCTCTCTGGAAACACCATATATTTT
V: TRBV28
J: TRBJ1-3
D: NA
size: NA

CDR3: CSGWGGYEQYF
DNA: TGCAGCGGCTGGGGGGGCTACGAGCAGTACTTC
V: TRBV29-1
J: TRBJ2-7
D: TRBD2
size: NA

CDR3: CASSLGLAGAYEQYF
DNA: TGTGCCAGCAGCTTGGGACTAGCGGGGGCCTACGAGCAGTACTTC
V: TRBV7-2
J: TRBJ2-7
D: TRBD2
size: NA

CDR3: CASSQEFNRAGGRRTDTQYF
DNA: TGTGCCAGCAGCCAAGAGTTTAATAGAGCGGGAGGGCGGAGAACGGATACGCAGTATTTT
V: TRBV14
J: TRBJ2-3
D: TRBD2
size: NA

CDR3: CASSPDTGELFF
DNA: TGTGCCAGCTCGCCAGACACCGGGGAGCTGTTTTTT
V: TRBV11-1
J: TRBJ2-2
D: NA
size: NA

CDR3: CASSAQGASSEQYF
DNA: TGTGCCAGCAGCGCCCAGGGGGCTTCCAGCGAGCAGTACTTC
V: TRBV5-4
J: TRBJ2-7
D: TRBD1
size: NA

CDR3: CASSLDGRGQPQHF
DNA: TGTGCCAGCAGCTTAGATGGAAGAGGACAGCCCCAGCATTTT
V: TRBV11-3
J: TRBJ1-5
D: NA
size: NA

CDR3: CASSLAAATNEKLFF
DNA: TGCGCCAGCAGCTTGGCTGCAGCAACTAATGAAAAACTGTTTTTT
V: TRBV5-1
J: TRBJ1-4
D: NA
size: NA

CDR3: CASSTTGVDTQYF
DNA: TGTGCCAGCAGTACGACAGGGGTAGATACGCAGTATTTT
V: TRBV7-3
J: TRBJ2-3
D: TRBD1
size: NA

CDR3: CASIRDSSNTEAFF
DNA: TGCGCCAGCATAAGGGACTCATCGAACACTGAAGCTTTCTTT
V: TRBV10-2
J: TRBJ1-1
D: NA
size: NA

CDR3: CASSLGFAGRENNEQFF
DNA: TGTGCCAGCAGCTTAGGGTTTGCAGGGCGGGAAAACAATGAGCAGTTCTTC
V: TRBV7-2
J: TRBJ2-1
D: NA
size: NA

CDR3: CSSSFYIAGGGDEQYF
DNA: TGTTCCAGCAGCTTCTATATAGCGGGAGGCGGGGACGAGCAGTACTTC
V: TRBV7-9
J: TRBJ2-7
D: TRBD2
size: NA

CDR3: CASNRLADGRDTQYF
DNA: TGTGCCAGCAATAGACTAGCGGATGGGAGGGATACGCAGTATTTT
V: TRBV6-1
J: TRBJ2-3
D: TRBD2
size: NA

CDR3: CATSRGGMWGLTDTQYF
DNA: TGTGCCACCAGCAGAGGGGGCATGTGGGGCCTCACAGATACGCAGTATTTT
V: TRBV15
J: TRBJ2-3
D: NA
size: few

CDR3: CASSLGGQGRGGYTF
DNA: TGTGCCAGCAGCTTAGGGGGACAGGGGAGAGGAGGCTACACCTTC
V: TRBV11-2
J: TRBJ1-2
D: TRBD1
size: NA

CDR3: CASSDLAPYEQYF
DNA: TGTGCCAGCAGTGATCTGGCCCCCTACGAGCAGTACTTC
V: TRBV6-1
J: TRBJ2-7
D: NA
size: NA

CDR3: CASSSPRLGNQPQHF
DNA: TGTGCCAGCAGTTCCCCCAGGTTAGGCAATCAGCCCCAGCATTTT
V: TRBV6-5
J: TRBJ1-5
D: NA
size: NA

CDR3: CASSPTGETEAFF
DNA: TGTGCCAGCAGCCCCACAGGGGAGACTGAAGCTTTCTTT
V: TRBV7-8
J: TRBJ1-1
D: TRBD1
size: NA

CDR3: CASSHRDSLNEKLFF
DNA: TGTGCCAGCAGTCATAGGGACAGTCTTAATGAAAAACTGTTTTTT
V: TRBV27
J: TRBJ1-4
D: TRBD1
size: NA

CDR3: CASSYRGLNELAASITYNEQFF
DNA: TGCGCCAGCAGCTACAGGGGGCTGAACGAACTAGCGGCCTCGATAACCTACAATGAGCAGTTCTTC
V: TRBV5-1
J: TRBJ2-1
D: NA
size: NA

CDR3: CASSSARGLDTQYF
DNA: TGTGCCAGCAGCTCGGCACGGGGATTGGATACGCAGTATTTT
V: TRBV5-6
J: TRBJ2-3
D: NA
size: NA

CDR3: CSSSPSPGLAGRETQYF
DNA: TGTTCCAGCAGCCCCTCCCCCGGACTAGCGGGAAGGGAGACCCAGTACTTC
V: TRBV7-9
J: TRBJ2-5
D: TRBD2
size: NA

CDR3: CASSVGGLEWETQYF
DNA: TGTGCCAGCAGCGTAGGGGGACTAGAGTGGGAGACCCAGTACTTC
V: TRBV9
J: TRBJ2-5
D: TRBD2
size: few

CDR3: CASSNRVSDTQYF
DNA: TGTGCCAGCAGTAACAGGGTCTCAGATACGCAGTATTTT
V: TRBV6-1
J: TRBJ2-3
D: NA
size: NA

CDR3: CASSLKGGRLNTEAFF
DNA: TGTGCCAGCAGCTTAAAAGGCGGGCGGTTGAACACTGAAGCTTTCTTT
V: TRBV7-2
J: TRBJ1-1
D: NA
size: many

CDR3: CASSYNRDFQAGEQFF
DNA: TGTGCCAGCAGTTACAATCGGGACTTCCAGGCTGGGGAGCAGTTCTTC
V: TRBV6-6
J: TRBJ2-1
D: NA
size: NA

CDR3: CASRYRQGNTEAFF
DNA: TGTGCCAGCAGGTATAGACAGGGGAACACTGAAGCTTTCTTT
V: TRBV5-4
J: TRBJ1-1
D: TRBD1
size: NA

CDR3: CASSLASSGAGLTQYF
DNA: TGTGCCAGCAGCTTAGCGTCTAGCGGGGCGGGCTTGACGCAGTATTTT
V: TRBV7-2
J: TRBJ2-3
D: TRBD2
size: few

CDR3: CASSPAQRQETQYF
DNA: TGTGCCAGCTCACCGGCTCAGCGGCAAGAGACCCAGTACTTC
V: TRBV18
J: TRBJ2-5
D: NA
size: NA